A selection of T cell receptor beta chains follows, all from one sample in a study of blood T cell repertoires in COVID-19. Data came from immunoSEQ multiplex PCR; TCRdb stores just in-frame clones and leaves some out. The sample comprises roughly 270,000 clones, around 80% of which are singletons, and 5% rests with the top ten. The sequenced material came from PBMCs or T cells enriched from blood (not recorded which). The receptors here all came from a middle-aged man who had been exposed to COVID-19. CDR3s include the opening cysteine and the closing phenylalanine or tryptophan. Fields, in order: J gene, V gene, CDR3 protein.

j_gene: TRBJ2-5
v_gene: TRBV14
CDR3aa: CASSQKGQGLGETQYF

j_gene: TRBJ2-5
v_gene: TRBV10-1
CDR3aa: CASTAELGGTQYF

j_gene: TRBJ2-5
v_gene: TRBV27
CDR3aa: CASSLLAGAKETQYF

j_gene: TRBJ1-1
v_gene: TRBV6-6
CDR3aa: CASIIRQGLNTEAFF

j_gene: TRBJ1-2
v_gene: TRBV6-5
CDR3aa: CACQGGYGYTF

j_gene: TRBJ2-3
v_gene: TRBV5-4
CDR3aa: CASSSSGRLLHTDTQYF

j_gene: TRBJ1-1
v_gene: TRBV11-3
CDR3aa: CASSPAFGGKNTEAFF

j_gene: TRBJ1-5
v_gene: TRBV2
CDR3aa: CASSPGTQNQPQHF

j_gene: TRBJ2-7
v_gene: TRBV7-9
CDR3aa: CASSLNGAYEQYF

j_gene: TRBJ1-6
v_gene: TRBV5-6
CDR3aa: CASTSQGFVSPLHF

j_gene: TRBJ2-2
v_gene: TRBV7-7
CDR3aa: CASSSLTGENTGELFF

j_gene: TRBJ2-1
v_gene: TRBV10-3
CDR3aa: CAISDPLSAGGPYNEQFF

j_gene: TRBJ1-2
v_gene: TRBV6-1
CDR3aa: CASSEGGQGYGYTF

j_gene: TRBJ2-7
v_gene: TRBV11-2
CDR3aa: CASSLAKGRGYEQYF

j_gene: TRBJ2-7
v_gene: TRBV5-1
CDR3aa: CASSSSGTGPQEQYF

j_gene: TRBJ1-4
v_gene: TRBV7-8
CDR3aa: CASSRGGGGEKLFF

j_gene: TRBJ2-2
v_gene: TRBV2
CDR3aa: CATREGDNTGELFF

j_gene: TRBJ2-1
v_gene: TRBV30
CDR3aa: CAWSVPTSSYNEQFF

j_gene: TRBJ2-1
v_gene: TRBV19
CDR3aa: CASSISRGEQFF

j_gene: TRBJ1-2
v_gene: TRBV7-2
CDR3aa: CASSLGIWARGERVGYTF

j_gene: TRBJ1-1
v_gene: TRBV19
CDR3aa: CASSIQVSTEAFF

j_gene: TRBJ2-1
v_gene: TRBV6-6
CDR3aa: CASSPGQGANEQFF

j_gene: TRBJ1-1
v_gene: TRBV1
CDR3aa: CTSSSDRVNTEAFF

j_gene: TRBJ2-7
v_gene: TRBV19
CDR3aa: CASSLAGVLNEQYF

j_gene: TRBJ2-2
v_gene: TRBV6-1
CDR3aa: CAGRQGNTGELFF

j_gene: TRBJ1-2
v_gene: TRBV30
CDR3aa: CARMSEGRIYGYTF